This entry lists 5 T cell receptor beta chains sequenced from one sample in a study of cytomegalovirus exposure and HLA in healthy donors. Amplification used 60 Vbeta primers and 13 Jbeta primers. Clones were read by immunoSEQ multiplex PCR, and TCRdb kept only the in-frame ones, dropping some. The sample records 200,000 to 250,000 clones, about 80% being singletons. Sequenced sample: PBMCs. The source of these receptors is a woman aged 55-69 years in good health and CMV-seropositive.

J is TRBJ2-7 and V is TRBV27, with 8 positions matching TRBD1. The CDR3 runs to 17 residues. The V and J ends lost 1 base and 4 bases, in that order; junction bases with no gene match: 12. Germline lookup yields CDR1 MNHEY and CDR2 SMNVEV (reference sequence). The CDR3 DNA reads as TGTGCCAGCAGTTTATACCCCCCGGGCAGGGGGCTGTACGAGCAGTACTTC. This translates into CASSLYPPGRGLYEQYF.

The chain combines TRBV9 with TRBJ2-7; TRBD1 is a possible D gene (5 bases). V was shortened by 0 bases and J by 0 bases, with 10 bases between the two germline ends. This CDR3 contains 15 residues. Germline CDR1 reads SGDLS; CDR2 reads YYNGEE. CDR3 nucleotide sequence: TGTGCCAGCAGCGTAGGGACACTGAGCTCCTACGAGCAGTACTTC. Translated, it gives CASSVGTLSSYEQYF.

The table lists this clone with a few counts. In DNA, the CDR3 is TGTGCCAGCAGCTCAGCGGGGCCCTACAATGAGCAGTTCTTC. Its protein is CASSSAGPYNEQFF. V is TRBV11-2 and J is TRBJ2-1, with 7 bases aligning to TRBD2. CDR1 and CDR2 from the germline V gene are SGHAT and FQNNGV. V dropped 4 bases and J dropped 2; count of bases not matched to a gene: 2. This CDR3 spans 14 amino acids. The variable domain in full, completed from reference TRBV11-2 and TRBJ2-1, reads EAGVAQSPRYKIIEKRQSVAFWCNPISGHATLYWYQQILGQGPKLLIQFQNNGVVDDSQLPKDRFSAERLKGVDSTLKIQPAKLEDSAVYLCASSSAGPYNEQFFGPGTRLTVL.

This chain connects TRBV5-4 to TRBJ2-7, with 7 bases aligning to TRBD2. Germline lookup yields CDR1 SGHNT and CDR2 YYREEE (reference sequence). This CDR3 has 15 residues. V gave up 2 bases and J gave up 1 base; unmatched junction bases: 6. The CDR3 DNA sequence: TGTGCCAGCAGCTTCCGAGGCGGGAGATCCTACGAGCAGTACTTC. This translates into CASSFRGGRSYEQYF.

V is TRBV5-4 and J is TRBJ2-5; TRBD1 matches 7 bases. Germline assignment: CDR1 SGHNT and CDR2 YYREEE (reference sequence). CDR3 size: 13 residues. Trimming cost V 6 bases and J 1 base; bases outside gene matches: 3. The CDR3 nucleotides are TGTGCCAGCAACGACAGGGTCCAAGAGACCCAGTACTTC. It codes for CASNDRVQETQYF.